This T cell receptor beta chain was observed in a study of T cells in Graves' hyperthyroidism and ophthalmopathy. Study observations and caveats: In the blood, most expanded thyroid clonotypes above 0.001 appeared as well. Stable hyperthyroidism and ophthalmopathy were separated using 13 V-J signatures.

Authors of the study amplified TCR beta CDR3 regions from RNA transcripts. A set of HTBI primers served as the primers for a first-round RT-PCR of the TCR CDR3. MiXCR, applied by TCRdb to the multiplex PCR reads, yields one record per CDR3 protein. The repertoire holds just over 550,000 distinct CDR3 sequences, with just over 45% as singletons. Unmatched junction bases numbered 3, after V lost 1 base and J lost 1 base. The germline gives CDR1 KGHDR, CDR2 SFDVKD. This CDR3 comprises 16 residues. On this clonotype: What it recognizes is unknown.

Sequencing used peripheral blood or thyroid tissue (not recorded which). The clonotype comes from a woman aged 18-29 years with Graves' hyperthyroidism. The chain employs TRBV24-1 and TRBJ2-5, with 9 positions matching TRBD1. As DNA, the CDR3 is TGTGCCACCAGTGATTTTGGACAGGGGCTCCAAGAGACCCAGTACTTC. Residues: CATSDFGQGLQETQYF.